This T cell receptor beta chain appears in the sequencing data of a study of OX40 agonist ivuxolimab in advanced cancers. Study outcomes and limitations: At 0.1 to 3.0 mg/kg, clonal expansion of CD4+ and CD8+ blood T cells had occurred by week 6. Among the lowest peripheral clonal expansion occurred in 0.1-3.0 mg/kg partial responders. The investigators did not determine what antigen specificity the expanded peripheral T cells had. More expanded clones were seen, on average, in CD8+ T cells than in CD4+.

Per germline, CDR1 MNHEY and CDR2 SMNVEV (reference sequence). Deletions cut 6 bases from V and 4 bases from J, with 13 bases between. This CDR3 contains 14 residues. Only in-frame clones appear in the TCRdb table, and some are missing; sequencing was by immunoSEQ multiplex PCR. This table holds some 40,000 clones, 78% found once. Worth noting for this clone: Its specificity is not known.

The sequences come from CD4+ or CD8+ T cells sorted from blood, collected in a trial of the OX40 agonist ivuxolimab. The TCR was taken from an adult with an advanced solid tumor such as melanoma, head and neck, liver or kidney cancer. The chain couples TRBV27 to TRBJ2-1, with a tentative D call TRBD1 (6 bases). The CDR3: CASSQGTSYNEQFF. For the CDR3, the DNA is TGTGCCAGCAGCCAAGGGACATCTTACAATGAGCAGTTCTTC.